This T cell receptor (beta chain) was recovered during a study of beta chain features in type 1 diabetes. About the study: Healthy donors and patients showed comparable age, gender and cell yields. Examination of sorted cells across all samples involved over 85,000,000 cells.

Since all of the isolated RNA was reverse transcribed, expressed TCRB transcripts were what got sequenced. Assay used: immunoSEQ multiplex PCR; TCRdb lists only in-frame clones, some missing. The sample records roughly 330,000 clones, roughly 12% being singletons. Study results and caveats: Shorter TCRB CDR3s, moderately but significantly so, were found in Type 1 diabetes patients in all four CD4+ subsets. When cDNA is sequenced, cells with high TCR expression could be over-represented.

Regarding this clone: Its antigen is as yet unknown.

Germline V lookup: CDR1 MNHEY, CDR2 SVGAGI. The ends were cut back, 6 bases at V and 3 bases at J, with 14 bases in the middle. The CDR3 is made up of 14 amino acids. This receptor was identified in a woman aged 18-29 years with type 1 diabetes. The J gene is TRBJ1-2, the V gene TRBV6-5, with a weak D call TRBD1 (6 bases). The material sequenced was naive CD4+ T cells from blood. The CDR3: CASSKNRVDYGYTF. The DNA for the CDR3 is TGTGCCAGCAGCAAGAACAGGGTCGACTATGGCTACACCTTC.